The clone carrying this T cell receptor (beta chain) was seen repeatedly, ten times or more. This entry belongs to a study of read filtering for tumor transcriptome and immune sequencing. Study details: Per sample, TCR-region reads ranged about 4 to 11 million by IR-seq, about 85 to 1,400 by RNA-seq.

Molecular barcoded adaptors covering alpha/delta and beta/gamma chains were used on roughly 400 ng RNA. TCRdb reprocessed the reads with MiXCR, giving one entry per CDR3 protein. The table has about 93,000 distinct CDR3 sequences, about a fifth seen once. Germline V gene sequence: CDR1 MNHNY, CDR2 SVGAGI (reference sequence). The CDR3 extends over 13 amino acids. V gave up 8 bases and J gave up 2 bases, with 12 bases separating them. This sequence originates from a donor at least 40 years old with multiple myeloma. The V and J genes are TRBV6-6 and TRBJ1-2; possible D gene TRBD1, 5 bases. Material for sequencing was a population of CD138-negative cells sorted from bone marrow. The CDR3 region is CASGWDLNYGYTF. The CDR3 DNA follows: TGTGCCAGCGGCTGGGACCTAAACTATGGCTACACCTTC.